A single sample gave rise to the 19 T cell receptor beta chains below, sequenced in a study of radiation and T cells in renal cell carcinoma. Time point noted: blood 4 weeks post-SBRT, at nephrectomy. The treatment denotes: 15 Gy SBRT to primary tumor, nephrectomy 4 weeks later. Profiling relied on immunoSEQ multiplex PCR, and the TCRdb table lists in-frame clones only, not all of them. Altogether fewer than 200,000 clones are present, about 88% being singletons, with the ten largest covering over 9%. The sample was blood, taken from a patient whose treatment included radiotherapy and nephrectomy. These receptors all stem from a woman aged 45-65 years with renal cell carcinoma.

The J gene is TRBJ2-1, the V gene TRBV25-1, with TRBD2 matching 7 bases. Looked up from germline, CDR1 is MGHDK and CDR2 is SYGVNS. Losses at the gene ends were 8 bases for V and 4 bases for J; bases not matched to a gene: 14. CDR3 length: 16 residues. The CDR3 DNA follows: TGTGCCAGCGATGGGGGTGGCGGGGGAGTATACAATGAGCAGTTCTTC. Protein product: CASDGGGGGVYNEQFF.

The chain uses TRBV15 and TRBJ1-1; a weak D match, TRBD1 (6 bases). CDR1 is LNHNV, CDR2 YYDKDF, per germline (reference sequence). CDR3 length: 13 amino acids. Trimming stripped 8 bases from V and 3 bases from J, with 13 bases between. CDR3 sequence: CATSTDRYTEAFF. CDR3 in DNA: TGTGCCACCTCGACGGACAGATACACTGAAGCTTTCTTT.

V is TRBV5-4 and J is TRBJ2-5; D gene ambiguous. Germline CDR1 reads SGHNT; CDR2 reads YYREEE (reference sequence). The CDR3 covers 13 residues. V gave up 3 bases and J gave up 5 bases, with 11 bases separating them. In DNA form, the CDR3 reads TGTGCCAGCAGCTCGGATCTTCGGGAGACCCAGTACTTC. It specifies CASSSDLRETQYF. The full variable domain, in which reference TRBV5-4 and TRBJ2-5 provide the parts outside the CDR3, is ETGVTQSPTHLIKTRGQQVTLRCSSQSGHNTVSWYQQALGQGPQFIFQYYREEENGRGNFPPRFSGLQFPNYSSELNVNALELDDSALYLCASSSDLRETQYFGPGTRLLVL.

J is TRBJ1-2 and V is TRBV6-5; possible D gene TRBD1, 5 bases. Germline V lookup: CDR1 MNHEY, CDR2 SVGAGI. CDR3 length: 14 amino acids. With 5 bases removed from V and 4 bases from J, the gap between germline ends came to 14 bases. The CDR3 DNA is TGTGCCAGCAGTCGACATCGGGACGGCTATGGCTACACCTTC. Translating it yields CASSRHRDGYGYTF.

The chain combines TRBV7-9 with TRBJ1-5; the D is unclear. Trimming took off 5 bases at V and 5 bases at J, with 10 bases between the two ends. The CDR3 totals 13 residues. CDR1 is SEHNR and CDR2 is FQNEAQ in the germline V gene (reference sequence). DNA for the CDR3: TGTGCCAGCAGCCTCGAAGGAGATCAGCCCCAGCATTTT. This gives the protein CASSLEGDQPQHF. The variable domain in full, with the rest retrieved from reference TRBV7-9 and TRBJ1-5, is DTGVSQNPRHKITKRGQNVTFRCDPISEHNRLYWYRQTLGQGPEFLTYFQNEAQLEKSRLLSDRFSAERPKGSFSTLEIQRTEQGDSAMYLCASSLEGDQPQHFGDGTRLSIL.

This chain uses TRBV7-8 with TRBJ2-7; 11 nucleotides match TRBD1. The CDR3 sequence is 14 residues long. CDR1 SGHVS and CDR2 FQNEAQ come from the germline V gene. V lost 4 bases and J lost 2; bases outside the gene matches: 1. For the CDR3, the DNA is TGTGCCAGCAGCTCGGACAGGGGGCCCTACGAGCAGTACTTC. It translates to CASSSDRGPYEQYF.

The genes are TRBV18 and TRBJ2-1; D is possibly TRBD1 (6 bases). Germline V CDR1 and CDR2: KGHSH, LQKENI. This CDR3 region has 16 residues. V lost 2 bases and J 0 bases, leaving 11 bases between the germline ends. The CDR3 protein is CASSPRNRDSYNEQFF. DNA for the CDR3: TGTGCCAGCTCACCAAGAAACAGGGACTCCTACAATGAGCAGTTCTTC. Filled out from reference TRBV18 and TRBJ2-1, the complete variable domain reads NAGVMQNPRHLVRRRGQEARLRCSPMKGHSHVYWYRQLPEEGLKFMVYLQKENIIDESGMPKERFSAEFPKEGPSILRIQQVVRGDSAAYFCASSPRNRDSYNEQFFGPGTRLTVL.

The J gene is TRBJ1-1, the V gene TRBV18; tentatively, D is TRBD1 (5 bases). CDR3 length: 14 amino acids. The germline CDR1 and CDR2 sequences are KGHSH and LQKENI. Trimming stripped 6 bases from V and 3 bases from J, with 14 bases between. For the CDR3, the DNA is TGTGCCAGCTCCCGACTTGGGGCCGACACTGAAGCTTTCTTT. It specifies CASSRLGADTEAFF.

The DNA for the CDR3 is TGTGCCAGCAGCGCGGGACTTACCAATCAGCCCCAGCATTTT. Translation: CASSAGLTNQPQHF. This sequence joins TRBV9 and TRBJ1-5; TRBD1 is a possible D gene (5 bases). With 3 bases removed from V and 3 bases from J, the gap between germline ends came to 10 bases. Germline values: CDR1 SGDLS, CDR2 YYNGEE. This CDR3 spans 14 amino acids.

The chain carries TRBV7-3 and TRBJ2-2, with 7 bases identical to TRBD1. Looked up from germline, CDR1 is SGHTA and CDR2 is FQGTGA. V dropped 2 bases and J dropped 6; count of bases not matched to a gene: 3. The CDR3 spans 14 residues. CDR3 in amino acids: CASSLDRAAGELFF. CDR3 DNA sequence: TGTGCCAGCAGCTTAGACAGGGCCGCCGGGGAGCTGTTTTTT.

This chain links TRBV11-2 with TRBJ2-1; 8 bases fit TRBD2. CDR1 and CDR2 (germline): SGHAT, FQNNGV. The CDR3 sequence is 15 residues long. V gave up 5 bases and J gave up 2 bases; unmatched junction bases: 5. The DNA for the CDR3 is TGTGCCAGCAGCCACGGAGCGGGGGCCTACAATGAGCAGTTCTTC. It encodes CASSHGAGAYNEQFF. The full variable domain, its missing parts supplied by reference TRBV11-2 and TRBJ2-1, is EAGVAQSPRYKIIEKRQSVAFWCNPISGHATLYWYQQILGQGPKLLIQFQNNGVVDDSQLPKDRFSAERLKGVDSTLKIQPAKLEDSAVYLCASSHGAGAYNEQFFGPGTRLTVL.

The genes are TRBV6-1 and TRBJ2-2; D unresolved. Trimming removed 2 bases at V and 5 bases at J, with 6 bases between. The CDR3 has 13 residues. CDR1 is MNHNS, CDR2 SASEGT, per germline. The CDR3 bases are TGTGCCAGCAGTGAATTGGGGACCGGGGAGCTGTTTTTT. This translates into CASSELGTGELFF.

The genes are TRBV6-5 and TRBJ1-6; D unresolved. The V end lost 2 bases, the J end lost 4 bases, and 12 bases lay between the germline ends. CDR1 MNHEY and CDR2 SVGAGI come from the germline V gene. CDR3 length: 16 residues. This chain's CDR3 is CASSYKYRLYNSPLHF. The CDR3 DNA is TGTGCCAGCAGTTACAAGTATCGACTTTATAATTCACCCCTCCACTTT.

The genes are TRBV4-1 and TRBJ2-5; 10 nucleotides align to TRBD2. From germline, CDR1 is MGHRA and CDR2 YSYEKL. With 4 bases clipped from V and 0 bases from J, the junction kept 5 bases outside the gene matches. The CDR3 totals 16 residues. The CDR3, as DNA: TGCGCCAGCAGCCGACTTAGCGGGGGGTACCAAGAGACCCAGTACTTC. Its protein is CASSRLSGGYQETQYF.

The DNA for the CDR3 is TGTGCCAGCAGCCGAGGGACTACCGCAGAACGGGAGCAGTTCTTC. It yields the protein CASSRGTTAEREQFF. The chain links TRBV7-2 to TRBJ2-1, with 7 bases fitting TRBD2. Losses at the gene ends were 5 bases for V and 10 bases for J; bases not matched to a gene: 14. In germline, CDR1 is SGHTA, CDR2 FQGNSA. This CDR3 has 15 residues.

This CDR3 is CATSRGTDTQYF. DNA for the CDR3: TGTGCCACCAGCAGGGGGACAGATACGCAGTATTTT. V usage is TRBV15 and J usage is TRBJ2-3; no reliable D call. Germline lookup yields CDR1 LNHNV and CDR2 YYDKDF (reference sequence). The V gene lost 3 bases and the J gene lost 3 bases, with 4 bases spanning the gap. The CDR3 consists of 12 residues.

CDR3 in amino acids: CASSSPAPDSVNGYTF. CDR3 nucleotides: TGTGCCAGCAGTTCCCCAGCCCCGGACAGTGTCAATGGCTACACCTTC. The V and J genes are TRBV6-5 and TRBJ1-2; D is possibly TRBD1 (6 bases). CDR1 and CDR2 (germline): MNHEY, SVGAGI. Trimming left V 4 bases short and J 6 bases short, with 21 bases between. The CDR3 has 16 residues.

The chain carries TRBV10-2 and TRBJ1-4; D unresolved. The germline V gene encodes CDR1 WSHSY and CDR2 SAAADI. The CDR3 spans 15 residues. V lost 3 bases and J 5 bases, leaving 13 bases between the germline ends. The CDR3, as DNA: TGCGCCAGCAGTGAAAGCGGCAGACACAATGAAAAACTGTTTTTT. This sequence encodes CASSESGRHNEKLFF.

The J gene is TRBJ2-5, the V gene TRBV11-3, with D possibly being TRBD1 (5 bases). The V end lost 2 bases, the J end lost 4 bases, and 17 bases lay between the germline ends. Germline V CDR1 and CDR2: SGHNT, YENEEA. CDR3 size: 16 residues. The CDR3 loop reads CASSLSWGAGSETQYF. CDR3 nucleotide sequence: TGTGCCAGCAGCTTAAGTTGGGGCGCAGGGTCAGAGACCCAGTACTTC.